One sample yielded the 29 T cell receptor beta chains listed below, sequenced in a study of T-cell reconstitution after alpha-beta-depleted transplantation in children. Unique molecular identifiers were used in preparing the TCRbeta library. A single record per CDR3 protein comes from TCRdb applying MiXCR to the PCR reads. The sample lists 7,500 to 8,500 distinct CDR3 sequences, around 30% occurring once. The input for sequencing was peripheral blood, taken 60 days after TCRalphabeta/CD19-depleted stem cell transplant. These receptors were collected from a boy in the first two years of life who had a stem cell transplant for SCID, so the T cells may come from the graft donor.

This clonotype is labeled as medium-sized. The V and J genes are TRBV5-1 and TRBJ1-1; unclear D gene. The ends were cut back, 2 bases at V and 0 bases at J, with 8 bases in the middle. The CDR3 consists of 14 residues. Germline-derived CDR1 and CDR2 are SGHRS and YFSETQ. This CDR3 reads CASSLFWLNTEAFF. Here the CDR3 DNA reads TGCGCCAGCAGCTTATTTTGGTTGAACACTGAAGCTTTCTTT.

This chain links TRBV5-1 with TRBJ2-6, with 11 positions matching TRBD2. The CDR3 is 16 residues long. CDR1 and CDR2 from the germline V gene are SGHRS and YFSETQ. Losses at the gene ends were 8 bases for V and 2 bases for J; bases not matched to a gene: 6. The CDR3 DNA follows: TGCGCCAGTAAAACTAGCGGGAGAGCTGGGGCCAACGTCCTGACTTTC. Amino acids: CASKTSGRAGANVLTF.

This clonotype is medium-sized (0.01 to 0.1%). CDR3 residues: CASSLVGRYEQYF. Written as DNA, the CDR3 is TGTGCCAGCAGTTTGGTAGGCCGCTACGAGCAGTACTTC. The chain joins TRBV27 to TRBJ2-7; unclear D gene. There are 13 residues in the CDR3. Trimming removed 3 bases from V and 3 bases from J, with 9 bases in between. CDR1 and CDR2 from the germline V gene are MNHEY and SMNVEV (reference sequence).

This clonotype was found a few times. V gene TRBV12-3 or TRBV12-4 combines with J gene TRBJ1-2; D might be TRBD1 (6 bases). Trimming took 6 bases from V and 8 from J, leaving 16 bases between them. The CDR3 totals 13 residues. The CDR3 spells CASSHLIGGGYTF. For the CDR3, the DNA is TGTGCCAGCAGCCACCTTATAGGGGGAGGCTACACCTTC.

This clonotype is classed as medium-sized. The chain carries TRBV11-2 and TRBJ2-2; D could derive from TRBD1 or TRBD2 (5 bases each). The V gene lost 1 base and the J gene lost 3 bases, with 12 bases spanning the gap. The CDR3 has 16 amino acids. CDR1 and CDR2 (germline): SGHAT, FQNNGV. In DNA, the CDR3 is TGTGCCAGCAGCTTAGTTCCGGGGACCTACACCGGGGAGCTGTTTTTT. Encoded protein: CASSLVPGTYTGELFF.

This clonotype was counted a few times. The chain has TRBV6-5 and TRBJ2-7; the match to TRBD2 covers 11 bases. The CDR3 is 18 residues long. After removal of 3 bases from V and 2 bases from J, the junction contained 12 bases not matched to a gene. Looked up from germline, CDR1 is MNHEY and CDR2 is SVGAGI. CDR3 loop: CASSYSGGLAGFAYEQYF. The CDR3 DNA sequence: TGTGCCAGCAGTTATTCCGGTGGACTAGCGGGTTTCGCCTACGAGCAGTACTTC.

In its sample, this clonotype was seen many times. The chain carries TRBV6-1 and TRBJ2-2; TRBD1 is a possible D gene (6 bases). The ends were cut back, 7 bases at V and 0 bases at J, with 9 bases in the middle. The CDR3 consists of 14 residues. Germline V gene sequence: CDR1 MNHNS, CDR2 SASEGT. CDR3 amino acids: CASTGQSNTGELFF. CDR3 coding DNA: TGTGCCAGCACCGGACAGTCGAACACCGGGGAGCTGTTTTTT.

This clonotype was counted many times. The V gene is TRBV6-5, the J gene TRBJ1-5; possible D gene TRBD1, 5 bases. This CDR3 spans 15 amino acids. V gave up 2 bases and J gave up 5 bases, with 13 bases separating them. Germline values: CDR1 MNHEY, CDR2 SVGAGI. The CDR3 sequence is CASSYPGTLHQPQHF. Here the CDR3 DNA reads TGTGCCAGCAGTTACCCAGGGACGCTCCATCAGCCCCAGCATTTT.

By frequency in the sample, this clonotype is medium-sized. The chain employs TRBV5-1 and TRBJ1-3; D might be TRBD1 (5 bases). V was pared by 4 bases and J by 3 bases, with 11 bases between. This CDR3 region has 14 residues. Germline V CDR1 and CDR2: SGHRS, YFSETQ. The CDR3 DNA follows: TGCGCCAGCAGCCCCTGGGGGAATGGAAACACCATATATTTT. Its protein is CASSPWGNGNTIYF.

This clonotype came up once. This chain links TRBV12-3 or TRBV12-4 with TRBJ1-1; D unclear. V lost 2 bases and J lost 10, with 8 bases in between. The CDR3 loop spans 11 amino acids. The CDR3 nucleotides are TGTGCCAGCAGTTTAACGGGTTTAGCTTTCTTT. This encodes CASSLTGLAFF.

This clonotype was seen at least ten times. The chain combines TRBV10-3 with TRBJ1-3; D is unclear. Germline V gene lookup returns CDR1 ENHRY and CDR2 SYGVKD. The CDR3 is 16 residues long. With 2 bases removed from V and 5 bases from J, the gap between germline ends came to 16 bases. The CDR3 here is CAISETGPPPRNTIYF. In nucleotides, the CDR3 is TGTGCCATCAGTGAGACGGGCCCTCCACCCAGAAACACCATATATTTT.

This clonotype is termed medium-sized. The CDR3 here is CASSLHRGNYGYTF. The CDR3 bases are TGTGCCAGCAGCTTGCACAGGGGAAACTATGGCTACACCTTC. V is TRBV7-2 and J is TRBJ1-2, with 7 bases aligning to TRBD1. The CDR3 has 14 amino acids. Trimming cost V 3 bases and J 2 bases; bases outside gene matches: 3. Germline V gene sequence: CDR1 SGHTA, CDR2 FQGNSA.

By frequency in the sample, this clonotype is medium-sized. V gene TRBV7-2 combines with J gene TRBJ2-3; 9 bases align to TRBD1. V was clipped by 4 bases and J by 2 bases; unmatched bases: 16. Germline values: CDR1 SGHTA, CDR2 FQGNSA. The CDR3 sequence is 19 residues long. CDR3 sequence reads: CASSWDRETQGGHTDTQYF. CDR3 DNA: TGTGCCAGCAGCTGGGACAGGGAAACCCAAGGGGGACACACAGATACGCAGTATTTT.

This clonotype was recorded many times. The CDR3 region is CASSTGQGRLSSYEQYF. Here the CDR3 DNA reads TGTGCCAGCAGCACTGGACAGGGACGTTTGAGCTCCTACGAGCAGTACTTC. V and J are TRBV7-3 and TRBJ2-7; 8 bases are a match to TRBD1. Germline V lookup: CDR1 SGHTA, CDR2 FQGTGA. Losses at the gene ends were 5 bases for V and 0 bases for J; bases not matched to a gene: 12. The CDR3 has 17 amino acids.

The rearrangement joins TRBV2 to TRBJ2-2; possible D gene TRBD1, 5 bases. Trimming took 7 bases from V and 4 from J, leaving 13 bases between them. This CDR3 has 14 amino acids. Germline V lookup: CDR1 SNHLY, CDR2 FYNNEI. DNA for the CDR3: TGTGCCAGCACTCGGCAGGGTGGCACCGGGGAGCTGTTTTTT. Translation: CASTRQGGTGELFF.

In this sample, this clonotype is medium-sized (0.01 to 0.1%). The DNA of the CDR3 is TGCGCCAGCAGCCCTACAGGACAGCCTTATCAGCCCCAGCATTTT. As protein: CASSPTGQPYQPQHF. The chain links TRBV5-1 to TRBJ1-5; possible D gene TRBD1, 6 bases. V was pared by 4 bases and J by 5 bases, with 16 bases between. CDR3 size: 15 residues. Germline CDR1 is SGHRS and CDR2 is YFSETQ. Full variable domain (rest looked up from reference TRBV5-1 and TRBJ1-5): KAGVTQTPRYLIKTRGQQVTLSCSPISGHRSVSWYQQTPGQGLQFLFEYFSETQRNKGNFPGRFSGRQFSNSRSEMNVSTLELGDSALYLCASSPTGQPYQPQHFGDGTRLSIL.

This clonotype was seen ten or more times. CDR3 DNA sequence: TGTGCCAGCAAACCAATAGGGGCGGCCGCAGCTTTCTTT. It yields the protein CASKPIGAAAAFF. The V and J genes are TRBV27 and TRBJ1-1; tentatively, D is TRBD1 (5 bases). The CDR3 loop spans 13 amino acids. V was trimmed by 7 bases and J by 10 bases, leaving 19 bases between them. In germline, CDR1 is MNHEY, CDR2 SMNVEV (reference sequence).

This clonotype was recorded many times. The chain joins TRBV12-5 to TRBJ2-3; TRBD2 agrees at 10 bases. There are 24 residues in the CDR3. Germline V gene sequence: CDR1 LGHNT, CDR2 FRNRAP. The V segment lost 2 bases and the J segment 2 bases; nucleotides outside the gene matches: 28. For the CDR3, the DNA is TGTGCTAGTGGTTTGCCCCAACCTTCTAGACAGGGCCCGAATAGCGGGGGGTTCACAGATACGCAGTATTTT. It yields the protein CASGLPQPSRQGPNSGGFTDTQYF.

Relative to its sample, this clonotype is medium-sized (0.01 to 0.1%). V usage is TRBV21-1 and J usage is TRBJ1-1; TRBD1 is the table's D call and was not checked against the DNA. TRBV21-1 is a pseudogene segment. The length of the CDR3 is 18 residues. The CDR3 sequence: CASSLRRRGTGTGAEAFF. CDR3 in DNA: TGTGCCAGCAGCCTAAGACGCAGGGGGACCGGGACAGGGGCTGAAGCTTTCTTT.

This CDR3 reads CASSQGGGKETQYF. The CDR3 region has the DNA TGTGCCAGCAGCCAAGGGGGCGGGAAGGAGACCCAGTACTTC. The chain links TRBV4-2 to TRBJ2-5; D is possibly TRBD2 (6 bases). Trimming removed 1 base at V and 5 bases at J, with 11 bases between. Germline V gene sequence: CDR1 LGHNA, CDR2 YNFKEQ. The CDR3 loop spans 14 amino acids.

This clonotype rates as medium-sized (0.01 to 0.1%). The rearrangement links TRBV4-2 to TRBJ1-3; D perhaps matches TRBD1 (5 bases). V gave up 3 bases and J gave up 4 bases, with 13 bases separating them. The CDR3 is 15 residues long. Germline-derived CDR1 and CDR2 are LGHNA and YNFKEQ. Here the CDR3 reads CASSQGRPGGNTIYF. Here the CDR3 DNA reads TGTGCCAGCAGCCAGGGGCGACCTGGCGGAAACACCATATATTTT.

Within the sample, this clonotype is medium-sized. The chain couples TRBV6-1 to TRBJ1-2; the D gene is possibly TRBD1 (5 bases). Germline assignment: CDR1 MNHNS and CDR2 SASEGT. The CDR3 is made up of 14 amino acids. The V and J ends lost 3 bases and 8 bases respectively, with 16 bases between them. The CDR3 loop is CASSEYRPFKGYTF. CDR3 nucleotides: TGTGCCAGCAGTGAGTACAGGCCCTTTAAAGGCTACACCTTC.

In its sample, this clonotype was seen many times. CDR3 sequence: CSARGDTGVGQPQHF. CDR3 nucleotide sequence: TGCAGTGCTAGAGGGGATACAGGGGTCGGGCAGCCCCAGCATTTT. J is TRBJ1-5 and V is TRBV20-1; 7 nucleotides agree with TRBD1. This CDR3 is 15 amino acids long. The V segment lost 1 base and the J segment 7 bases; nucleotides outside the gene matches: 10. Germline-derived CDR1 and CDR2 are DFQATT and SNEGSKA (reference sequence).

This clonotype has just a few counts. The chain joins TRBV4-2 to TRBJ2-7; D may be TRBD2 (7 bases). Germline V gives CDR1 LGHNA, CDR2 YNFKEQ. This CDR3 spans 17 amino acids. Trimming pared 4 bases from V and 3 bases from J, leaving 22 bases between. The CDR3 is CASSPRFWGGGLYEQYF. In DNA, the CDR3 is TGTGCCAGCAGCCCTCGGTTCTGGGGGGGGGGCCTCTACGAGCAGTACTTC.

J is TRBJ2-5 and V is TRBV29-1; 7 positions agree with TRBD1. The CDR3 loop spans 12 amino acids. Germline CDR1 and CDR2: SQVTM and ANQGSEA. The ends lost 6 bases at V and 5 bases at J; junction bases unmatched: 6. The CDR3 DNA reads TGCAGCGTGCGACAGGGAAGGGAGACCCAGTACTTC. Translated, it gives CSVRQGRETQYF. The full variable domain, completed using reference TRBV29-1 and TRBJ2-5, is SAVISQKPSRDICQRGTSLTIQCQVDSQVTMMFWYRQQPGQSLTLIATANQGSEATYESGFVIDKFPISRPNLTFSTLTVSNMSPEDSSIYLCSVRQGRETQYFGPGTRLLVL.

The chain carries TRBV6-1 and TRBJ1-5, with D perhaps matching TRBD1 (6 bases). V lost 5 bases and J lost 9, with 23 bases in between. The CDR3 totals 16 residues. Germline-derived CDR1 and CDR2 are MNHNS and SASEGT. The CDR3 loop is CASSLFDRRGRAPQHF. The CDR3 coding sequence is TGTGCCAGCAGTCTTTTTGACAGGAGGGGCCGGGCGCCCCAGCATTTT.

This clonotype is judged medium-sized (0.01 to 0.1%). The chain carries TRBV20-1 and TRBJ1-1; weak D call: TRBD1 (6 bases). The CDR3 is 11 amino acids. Deletions cut 2 bases from V and 8 bases from J, with 9 bases between. Germline-derived CDR1 and CDR2 are DFQATT and SNEGSKA (reference sequence). The CDR3 here is CSARRTEEAFF. CDR3 bases: TGCAGTGCTAGACGGACAGAAGAAGCTTTCTTT.

Ten or more counts support this clonotype. This chain links TRBV12-3 or TRBV12-4 with TRBJ2-1; D uncertain. The CDR3 length is 12 residues. V was shortened by 1 base and J by 5 bases, with 3 bases between the two germline ends. The CDR3: CASSLVNNEQFF. The CDR3 nucleotides are TGTGCCAGCAGTTTAGTCAACAATGAGCAGTTCTTC.

The genes are TRBV2 and TRBJ2-7; 9 nucleotides match TRBD1. V was pared by 5 bases and J by 5 bases, with 4 bases of the junction left unmatched. Germline V gene lookup returns CDR1 SNHLY and CDR2 FYNNEI. This CDR3 is built from 13 residues. The CDR3 spells CASSLGQGNEQYF. As DNA, the CDR3 is TGTGCCAGCAGTTTGGGACAGGGCAACGAGCAGTACTTC.